This entry lists 13 T cell receptor beta chains sequenced from one sample in a study of OX40 agonist ivuxolimab in advanced cancers. Some clones are missing from TCRdb's copy, which holds only in-frame ones; the method was immunoSEQ multiplex PCR. The profile covers under 80,000 clones, with roughly 86% appearing a single time and 0.78% taken by the ten largest. The sequences come from CD4+ or CD8+ T cells sorted from blood, collected in a trial of the OX40 agonist ivuxolimab. The receptor set was obtained from an adult with an advanced solid tumor such as melanoma, head and neck, liver or kidney cancer.

The gene calls are TRBV6-6 and TRBJ1-2, with D possibly matching TRBD1 (6 bases). The CDR3 consists of 14 residues. The germline CDR1 and CDR2 sequences are MNHNY and SVGAGI (reference sequence). V was clipped by 6 bases and J by 3 bases, with 14 bases between them. CDR3 DNA sequence: TGTGCCAGCAGCCTAGGGGGGGCGGACTATGGCTACACCTTC. Its translation: CASSLGGADYGYTF.

This chain joins TRBV4-1 and TRBJ2-5, with TRBD2 matching 7 bases. The CDR3 has 15 amino acids. Trimming removed 4 bases from V and 5 bases from J; junction bases left unmatched: 10. Germline CDR1 MGHRA, CDR2 YSYEKL. CDR3 nucleotides: TGCGCCAGCAGCCCCGGGAGGACTATGGTCGAGACCCAGTACTTC. It is translated as CASSPGRTMVETQYF.

The table lists this clone with a few counts. V and J are TRBV5-5 and TRBJ1-2; D remains unclear. Germline-derived CDR1 and CDR2 are SGHKS and YYEKEE (reference sequence). The CDR3 sequence is 13 residues long. V was trimmed by 2 bases and J by 8 bases, leaving 13 bases between them. CDR3 nucleotides: TGTGCCAGCAGCTTAGATCGACATAGGGGCTACACCTTC. Translated, it gives CASSLDRHRGYTF.

This chain joins TRBV30 and TRBJ1-1; D may be TRBD1 (6 bases). CDR3 length: 17 residues. Trimming left V 6 bases short and J 3 bases short, with 26 bases between. Germline assignment: CDR1 GTSNPN and CDR2 SVGIG (reference sequence). CDR3 sequence reads: CACIPEGRGAGYTEAFF. The CDR3 region has the DNA TGTGCCTGCATTCCTGAAGGGCGGGGGGCGGGGTACACTGAAGCTTTCTTT.

This chain links TRBV11-3 with TRBJ2-2; 11 bases agree with TRBD2. CDR1 and CDR2 (germline): SGHNT, YENEEA. V was clipped by 3 bases and J by 3 bases; unmatched bases: 3. The CDR3 is 16 residues long. The CDR3 DNA reads TGTGCCAGCAGCTTTAGCGGGGGGGCCCACACCGGGGAGCTGTTTTTT. Its protein is CASSFSGGAHTGELFF.

This chain uses TRBV5-1 with TRBJ1-4, with no clear D. CDR3 length equals 15 residues. Trimming removed 4 bases at V and 5 bases at J, with 15 bases between. Germline values: CDR1 SGHRS, CDR2 YFSETQ. In DNA, the CDR3 is TGCGCCAGCAGCCCAAGATCCGGGCAAAATGAAAAACTGTTTTTT. Its protein is CASSPRSGQNEKLFF.

The rearrangement joins TRBV14 to TRBJ2-7, with 8 bases matching TRBD2. CDR3 size: 16 residues. The ends lost 4 bases at V and 3 bases at J; junction bases unmatched: 11. Germline loops: CDR1 SGHDN, CDR2 FVKESK. The CDR3 here is CASSRLGLADYYEQYF. CDR3 DNA: TGTGCCAGCAGCCGCCTAGGACTAGCAGATTACTACGAGCAGTACTTC.

The chain links TRBV4-1 to TRBJ2-7; possibly TRBD1 for D (6 bases). CDR3 length: 13 residues. V lost 4 bases and J lost 3, with 10 bases in between. Per the germline V gene, CDR1 is MGHRA and CDR2 is YSYEKL. The CDR3 bases are TGCGCCAGCAGCCTTACAGGGTACTACGAGCAGTACTTC. As protein: CASSLTGYYEQYF.

The chain links TRBV11-2 to TRBJ1-2; TRBD1 might be the D (5 bases). The CDR3 totals 15 residues. Germline CDR1 reads SGHAT; CDR2 reads FQNNGV. V was clipped by 5 bases and J by 7 bases, with 20 bases between them. CDR3 bases: TGTGCCAGCAGCCCGCAAGATCCGGGGCGCGCTGGCTACACCTTC. Its protein product is CASSPQDPGRAGYTF.

The chain couples TRBV6-1 to TRBJ2-7, with 7 bases aligning to TRBD1. This CDR3 has 14 amino acids. Per germline, CDR1 MNHNS and CDR2 SASEGT. J gave up 2 bases and V 11 bases, and 12 bases lay outside the gene matches. The CDR3 loop reads CAGAPGQSPYEQYF. The DNA of the CDR3 is TGTGCCGGCGCCCCGGGACAGAGTCCCTACGAGCAGTACTTC.

The J gene is TRBJ1-4, the V gene TRBV10-3; 8 bases agree with TRBD1. This CDR3 is 15 amino acids long. With 3 bases clipped from V and 8 bases from J, the junction kept 8 bases outside the gene matches. Germline lookup yields CDR1 ENHRY and CDR2 SYGVKD. The CDR3 is CAISDTRTGREKLFF. CDR3 DNA sequence: TGTGCCATCAGTGATACGCGGACAGGGCGCGAAAAACTGTTTTTT.

This sequence joins TRBV6-6 and TRBJ1-5; D ambiguous. Germline V gives CDR1 MNHNY, CDR2 SVGAGI (reference sequence). This CDR3 has 13 residues. The V gene lost 7 bases and the J gene lost 0 bases, with 7 bases spanning the gap. CDR3 region: CASNRDSNQPQHF. The CDR3 DNA is TGTGCCAGCAATAGGGATAGCAATCAGCCCCAGCATTTT.

The chain employs TRBV6-1 and TRBJ1-5, with 7 bases lining up with TRBD1. Germline trimming cut 7 bases from V and 3 bases from J; bases unmatched to any gene: 9. This CDR3 region has 15 residues. Per the germline V gene, CDR1 is MNHNS and CDR2 is SASEGT. The CDR3, as DNA: TGTGCCAGCACTCGACAGGGAGATCTCAATCAGCCCCAGCATTTT. Residues: CASTRQGDLNQPQHF.